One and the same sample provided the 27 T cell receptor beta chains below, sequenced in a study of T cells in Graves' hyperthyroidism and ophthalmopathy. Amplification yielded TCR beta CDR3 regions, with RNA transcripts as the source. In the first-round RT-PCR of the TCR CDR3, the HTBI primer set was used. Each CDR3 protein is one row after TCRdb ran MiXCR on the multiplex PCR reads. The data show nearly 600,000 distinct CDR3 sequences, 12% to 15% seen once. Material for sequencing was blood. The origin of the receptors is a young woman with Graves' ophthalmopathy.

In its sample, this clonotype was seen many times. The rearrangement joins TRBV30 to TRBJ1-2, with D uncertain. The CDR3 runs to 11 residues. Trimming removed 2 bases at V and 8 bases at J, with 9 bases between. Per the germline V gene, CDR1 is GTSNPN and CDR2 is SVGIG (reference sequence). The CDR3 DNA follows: TGTGCCTGGAGTTCGGGCGGGGGCTACACCTTC. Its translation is CAWSSGGGYTF.

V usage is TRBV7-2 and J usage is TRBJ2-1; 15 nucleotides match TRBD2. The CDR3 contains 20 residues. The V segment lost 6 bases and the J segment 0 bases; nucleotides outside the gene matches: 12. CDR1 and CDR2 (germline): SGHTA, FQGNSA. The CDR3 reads CASSYLGLAGGPDSYNEQFF. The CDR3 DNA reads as TGTGCCAGCAGTTACCTAGGACTAGCGGGAGGGCCAGACTCCTACAATGAGCAGTTCTTC.

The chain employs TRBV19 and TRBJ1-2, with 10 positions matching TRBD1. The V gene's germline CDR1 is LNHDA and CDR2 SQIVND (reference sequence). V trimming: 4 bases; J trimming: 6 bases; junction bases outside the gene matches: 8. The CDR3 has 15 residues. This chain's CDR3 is CASSTSTGGADGYTF. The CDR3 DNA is TGTGCCAGTAGTACGTCGACAGGGGGCGCAGATGGCTACACCTTC. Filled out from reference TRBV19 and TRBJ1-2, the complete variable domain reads DGGITQSPKYLFRKEGQNVTLSCEQNLNHDAMYWYRQDPGQGLRLIYYSQIVNDFQKGDIAEGYSVSREKKESFPLTVTSAQKNPTAFYLCASSTSTGGADGYTFGSGTRLTVV.

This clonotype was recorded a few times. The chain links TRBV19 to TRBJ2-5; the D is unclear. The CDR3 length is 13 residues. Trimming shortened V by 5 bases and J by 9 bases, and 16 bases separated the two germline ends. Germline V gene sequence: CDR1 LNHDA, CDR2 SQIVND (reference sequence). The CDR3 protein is CASSRAGLGAQYF. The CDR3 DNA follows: TGTGCCAGTAGTCGGGCCGGTCTTGGGGCCCAGTACTTC.

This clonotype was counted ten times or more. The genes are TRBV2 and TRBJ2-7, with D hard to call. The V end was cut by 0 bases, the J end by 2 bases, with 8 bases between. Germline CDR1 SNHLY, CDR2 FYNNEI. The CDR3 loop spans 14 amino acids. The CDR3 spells CASSEARLAYEQYF. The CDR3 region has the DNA TGTGCCAGCAGTGAAGCGAGGCTGGCCTACGAGCAGTACTTC. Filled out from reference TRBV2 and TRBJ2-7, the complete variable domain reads EPEVTQTPSHQVTQMGQEVILRCVPISNHLYFYWYRQILGQKVEFLVSFYNNEISEKSEIFDDQFSVERPDGSNFTLKIRSTKLEDSAMYFCASSEARLAYEQYFGPGTRLTVT.

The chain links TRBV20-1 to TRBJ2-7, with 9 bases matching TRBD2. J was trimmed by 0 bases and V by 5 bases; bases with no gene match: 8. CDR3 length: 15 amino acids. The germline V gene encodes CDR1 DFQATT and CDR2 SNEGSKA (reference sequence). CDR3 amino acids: CSAPGTSRSSYEQYF. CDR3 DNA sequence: TGCAGTGCTCCCGGGACTAGCCGGAGCTCCTACGAGCAGTACTTC.

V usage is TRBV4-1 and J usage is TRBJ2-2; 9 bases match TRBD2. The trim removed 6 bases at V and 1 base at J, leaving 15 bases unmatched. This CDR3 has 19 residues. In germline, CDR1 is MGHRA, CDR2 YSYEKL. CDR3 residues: CASSDPGLAFAWNTGELFF. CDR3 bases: TGCGCCAGCAGTGACCCGGGACTAGCTTTTGCCTGGAACACCGGGGAGCTGTTTTTT.

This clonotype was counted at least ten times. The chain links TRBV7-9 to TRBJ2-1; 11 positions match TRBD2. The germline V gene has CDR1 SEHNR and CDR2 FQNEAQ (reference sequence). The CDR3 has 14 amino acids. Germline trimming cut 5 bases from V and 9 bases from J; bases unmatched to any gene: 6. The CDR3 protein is CASSHSGRASEQFF. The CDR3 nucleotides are TGTGCCAGCAGCCATAGCGGGAGGGCCTCTGAGCAGTTCTTC.

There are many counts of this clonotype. CDR3 bases: TGCAGTGCACGGGTCCTCGAGGAGGGGGGGGCTTACTATGGCTACACCTTC. It codes for CSARVLEEGGAYYGYTF. The chain carries TRBV20-1 and TRBJ1-2; the D gene is possibly TRBD1 (6 bases). The germline V gene encodes CDR1 DFQATT and CDR2 SNEGSKA (reference sequence). Trimming took 6 bases from V and 3 from J, leaving 26 bases between them. This CDR3 is built from 17 residues.

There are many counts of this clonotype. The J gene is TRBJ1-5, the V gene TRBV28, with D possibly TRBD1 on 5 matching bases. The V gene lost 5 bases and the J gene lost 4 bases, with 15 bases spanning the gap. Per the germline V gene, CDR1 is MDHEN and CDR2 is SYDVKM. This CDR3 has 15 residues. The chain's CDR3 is CASSPPGRRNQPQHF. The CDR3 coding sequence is TGTGCCAGCAGTCCGCCGGGACGGAGAAATCAGCCCCAGCATTTT.

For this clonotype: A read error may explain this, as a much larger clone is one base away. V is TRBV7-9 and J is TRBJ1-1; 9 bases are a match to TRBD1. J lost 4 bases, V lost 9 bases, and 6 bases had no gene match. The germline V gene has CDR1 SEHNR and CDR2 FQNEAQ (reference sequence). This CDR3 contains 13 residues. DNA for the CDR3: TGTGCCAGTAGTATGACAGGGGGCACTGAAGCTTTCTTT. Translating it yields CASSMTGGTEAFF.

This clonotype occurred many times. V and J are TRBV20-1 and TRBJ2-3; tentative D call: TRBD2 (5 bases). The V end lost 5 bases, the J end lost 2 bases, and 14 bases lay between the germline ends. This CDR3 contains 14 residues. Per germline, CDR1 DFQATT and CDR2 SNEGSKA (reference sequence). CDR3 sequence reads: CSAPPSGNTDTQYF. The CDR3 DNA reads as TGCAGTGCTCCGCCCAGCGGAAACACAGATACGCAGTATTTT.

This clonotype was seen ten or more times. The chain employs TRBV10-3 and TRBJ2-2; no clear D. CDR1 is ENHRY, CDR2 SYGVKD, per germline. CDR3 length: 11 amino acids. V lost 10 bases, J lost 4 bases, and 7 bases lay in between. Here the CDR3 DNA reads TGTGCCACAGGACCCACCGGGGAGCTGTTTTTT. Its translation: CATGPTGELFF.

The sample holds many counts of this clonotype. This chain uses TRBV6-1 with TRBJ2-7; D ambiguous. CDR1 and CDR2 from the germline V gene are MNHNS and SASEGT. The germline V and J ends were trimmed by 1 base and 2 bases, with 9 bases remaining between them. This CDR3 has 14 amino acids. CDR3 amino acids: CASSEVGGPYEQYF. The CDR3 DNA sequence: TGTGCCAGCAGTGAAGTTGGTGGCCCCTACGAGCAGTACTTC.

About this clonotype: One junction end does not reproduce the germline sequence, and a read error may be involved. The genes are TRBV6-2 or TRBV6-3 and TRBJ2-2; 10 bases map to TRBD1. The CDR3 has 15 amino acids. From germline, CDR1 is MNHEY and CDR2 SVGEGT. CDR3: CACSQTGGRTGELFF. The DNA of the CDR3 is TGTGCCTGCAGCCAGACAGGGGGCAGGACCGGGGAGCTGTTTTTT.

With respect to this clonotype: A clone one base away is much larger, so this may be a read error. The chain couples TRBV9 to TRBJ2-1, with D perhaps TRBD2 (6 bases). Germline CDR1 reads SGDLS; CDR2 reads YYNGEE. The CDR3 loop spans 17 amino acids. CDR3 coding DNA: TGTGCCAGCAGCGTAGTGGGGAGGACGGATTCCTGCAATGAGCAGTTCTTC. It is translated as CASSVVGRTDSCNEQFF. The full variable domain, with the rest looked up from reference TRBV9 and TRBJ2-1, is DSGVTQTPKHLITATGQRVTLRCSPRSGDLSVYWYQQSLDQGLQFLIQYYNGEERAKGNILERFSAQQFPDLHSELNLSSLELGDSALYFCASSVVGRTDSCNEQFFGPGTRLTVL.

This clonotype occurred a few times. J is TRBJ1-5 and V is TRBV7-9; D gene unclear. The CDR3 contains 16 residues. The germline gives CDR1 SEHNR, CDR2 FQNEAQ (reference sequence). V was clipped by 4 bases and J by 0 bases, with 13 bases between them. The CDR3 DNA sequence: TGTGCCAGCAGCTCAGGTCGCCCTCCTAGCAATCAGCCCCAGCATTTT. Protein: CASSSGRPPSNQPQHF.

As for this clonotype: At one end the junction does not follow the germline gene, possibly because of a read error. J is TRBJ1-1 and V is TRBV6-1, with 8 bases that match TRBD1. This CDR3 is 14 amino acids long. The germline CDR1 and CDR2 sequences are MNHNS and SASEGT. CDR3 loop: CTSSGGQGNTEAFF. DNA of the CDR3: TGTACCAGCAGTGGAGGACAGGGGAACACTGAAGCTTTCTTT.

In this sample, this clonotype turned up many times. CDR3: CASSWGRLYEQYF. DNA of the CDR3: TGTGCCAGCAGTTGGGGGCGCCTCTACGAGCAGTACTTC. The V call is TRBV27, the J call TRBJ2-7, with D tentatively TRBD1 (6 bases). The CDR3 loop spans 13 amino acids. The V end was cut by 4 bases, the J end by 3 bases, with 10 bases between. The germline V gene has CDR1 MNHEY and CDR2 SMNVEV (reference sequence).

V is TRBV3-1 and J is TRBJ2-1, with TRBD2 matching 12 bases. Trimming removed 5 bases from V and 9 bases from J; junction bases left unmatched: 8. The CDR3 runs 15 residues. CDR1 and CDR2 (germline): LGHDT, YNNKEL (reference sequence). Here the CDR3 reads CASSATVTSGSEQFF. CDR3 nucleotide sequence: TGTGCCAGCAGCGCGACGGTGACTAGCGGGAGTGAGCAGTTCTTC.

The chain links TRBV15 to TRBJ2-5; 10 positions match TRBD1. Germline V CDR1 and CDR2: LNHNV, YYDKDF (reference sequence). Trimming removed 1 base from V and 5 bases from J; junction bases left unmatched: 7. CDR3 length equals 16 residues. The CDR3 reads CATSRADRGLGETQYF. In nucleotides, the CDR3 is TGTGCCACCAGCAGAGCGGACAGGGGGTTAGGGGAGACCCAGTACTTC.

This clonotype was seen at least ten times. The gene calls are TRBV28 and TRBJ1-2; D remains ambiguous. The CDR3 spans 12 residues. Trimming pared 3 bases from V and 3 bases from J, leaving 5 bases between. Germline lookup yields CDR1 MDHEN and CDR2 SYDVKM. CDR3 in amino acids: CASSFQYYGYTF. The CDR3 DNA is TGTGCCAGCAGTTTCCAGTACTATGGCTACACCTTC.

This CDR3 reads CASSFTHEGGTGELFF. CDR3 in DNA: TGTGCCAGCAGCTTTACCCATGAGGGAGGAACCGGGGAGCTGTTTTTT. The chain carries TRBV3-1 and TRBJ2-2; the D gene is possibly TRBD2 (6 bases). V was trimmed by 5 bases and J by 5 bases, leaving 18 bases between them. The CDR3 sequence is 16 residues long. Germline V lookup: CDR1 LGHDT, CDR2 YNNKEL (reference sequence).

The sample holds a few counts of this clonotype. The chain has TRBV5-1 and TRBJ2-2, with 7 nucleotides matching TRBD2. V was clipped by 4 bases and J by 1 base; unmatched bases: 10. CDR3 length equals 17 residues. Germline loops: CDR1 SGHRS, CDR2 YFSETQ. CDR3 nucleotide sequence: TGCGCCAGCAGCCACCCTAAGGCTAGCGGGAACACCGGGGAGCTGTTTTTT. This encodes CASSHPKASGNTGELFF.

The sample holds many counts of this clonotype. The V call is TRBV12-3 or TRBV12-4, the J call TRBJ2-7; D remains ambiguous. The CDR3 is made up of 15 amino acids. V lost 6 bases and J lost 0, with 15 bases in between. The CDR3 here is CASSPPRLTSYEQYF. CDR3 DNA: TGTGCCAGCAGCCCCCCTCGGCTTACCTCCTACGAGCAGTACTTC.

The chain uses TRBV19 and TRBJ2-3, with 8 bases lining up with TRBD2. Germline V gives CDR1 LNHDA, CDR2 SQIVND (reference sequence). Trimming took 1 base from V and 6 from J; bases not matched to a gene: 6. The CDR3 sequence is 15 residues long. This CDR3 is CASSIGGLEMDTQYF. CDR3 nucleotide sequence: TGTGCCAGTAGTATAGGGGGACTAGAGATGGATACGCAGTATTTT.

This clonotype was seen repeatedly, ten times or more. The CDR3 spells CASSYLAGAETQYF. Here the CDR3 DNA reads TGTGCCAGCAGTTATTTAGCGGGAGCAGAGACCCAGTACTTC. The chain joins TRBV6-2 or TRBV6-3 to TRBJ2-5; 9 positions agree with TRBD2. Germline-derived CDR1 and CDR2 are MNHEY and SVGEGT. The V segment lost 3 bases and the J segment 4 bases; nucleotides outside the gene matches: 3. This CDR3 region has 14 residues.